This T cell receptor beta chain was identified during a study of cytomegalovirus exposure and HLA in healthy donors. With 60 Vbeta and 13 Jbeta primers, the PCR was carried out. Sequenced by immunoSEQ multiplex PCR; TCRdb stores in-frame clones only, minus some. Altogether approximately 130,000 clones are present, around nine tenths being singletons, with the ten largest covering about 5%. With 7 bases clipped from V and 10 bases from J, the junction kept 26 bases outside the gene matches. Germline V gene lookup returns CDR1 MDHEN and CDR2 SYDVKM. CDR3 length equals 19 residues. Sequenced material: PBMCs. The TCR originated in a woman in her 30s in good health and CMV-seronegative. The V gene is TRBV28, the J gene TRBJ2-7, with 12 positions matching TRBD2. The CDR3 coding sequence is TGTGCCAGCACCCACAAGTTCCCTCGACTAGCGGGAGCGGGATCGGGACAGTACTTC. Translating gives CASTHKFPRLAGAGSGQYF.